The 31 T cell receptor beta chains in this list originate from one sample, sequenced in a study of control samples from healthy donors and cancer patients (TCRdb year 2020). The library was prepared using the immunoSEQ multiplex PCR assay. TCRdb limited this immuneACCESS table to in-frame rearrangements with V and J called. A share of clones is missing; checked studies link under half to unresolved V genes, and the rest is unexplained. The sample contains about 130,000 clones, around 90% of them found a single time. The top ten constitute almost 2.5% of the sample. What was sequenced was blood. All receptors derive from a man aged 18 to 30 in good health.

This chain links TRBV15 with TRBJ2-7, with 9 nucleotides matching TRBD2. J lost 6 bases, V lost 1 base, and 22 bases had no gene match. The CDR3 has 20 residues. Per the germline V gene, CDR1 is LNHNV and CDR2 is YYDKDF (reference sequence). CDR3 nucleotides: TGTGCCACCAGCAGAGGGCGTGGGAAGGTGGAGGGACTAGCAGCGGGCGAGCAGTACTTC. Its translation is CATSRGRGKVEGLAAGEQYF.

This rearrangement joins TRBV15 to TRBJ2-7, with D tentatively TRBD1 or TRBD2 (6 bases each). The ends were cut back, 5 bases at V and 6 bases at J, with 20 bases in the middle. Germline V gives CDR1 LNHNV, CDR2 YYDKDF (reference sequence). The CDR3 consists of 15 residues. CDR3 protein: CATSPTGGGGGEQYF. In DNA form, the CDR3 reads TGTGCCACCAGCCCGACCGGAGGAGGGGGAGGCGAGCAGTACTTC.

This clone was recorded only once. The chain links TRBV11-3 to TRBJ2-3; 7 bases map to TRBD1. V dropped 1 base and J dropped 4; count of bases not matched to a gene: 14. CDR1 and CDR2 from the germline V gene are SGHNT and YENEEA. The CDR3 length is 18 residues. CDR3 protein: CASSLAKAQGWTADTQYF. In nucleotides, the CDR3 is TGTGCCAGCAGCTTAGCCAAGGCACAGGGGTGGACCGCAGATACGCAGTATTTT.

V is TRBV30 and J is TRBJ1-2, with TRBD1 matching over 10 bases. The germline V gene has CDR1 GTSNPN and CDR2 SVGIG (reference sequence). V lost 4 bases and J lost 4; bases outside the gene matches: 12. This CDR3 is 16 amino acids long. CDR3 sequence (DNA): TGTGCCTGGACGAGACAGGGGGCGACCCCTAGCTATGGCTACACCTTC. Protein product: CAWTRQGATPSYGYTF. Full variable domain (outside the CDR3, taken from reference TRBV30 and TRBJ1-2): SQTIHQWPATLVQPVGSPLSLECTVEGTSNPNLYWYRQAAGRGLQLLFYSVGIGQISSEVPQNLSASRPQDRQFILSSKKLLLSDSGFYLCAWTRQGATPSYGYTFGSGTRLTVV.

The chain links TRBV29-1 to TRBJ1-1, with D maybe TRBD1 (5 bases). The CDR3 sequence is 12 residues long. Deletions cut 7 bases from V and 5 bases from J, with 14 bases between. The germline V gene has CDR1 SQVTM and CDR2 ANQGSEA. The CDR3 region has the DNA TGCAGCGGGGGAGATCAGGGAACTGAAGCTTTCTTT. Its translation: CSGGDQGTEAFF.

V usage is TRBV5-1 and J usage is TRBJ2-3; 12 positions match TRBD2. The germline V gene has CDR1 SGHRS and CDR2 YFSETQ. The CDR3 sequence is 16 residues long. V dropped 3 bases and J dropped 4; count of bases not matched to a gene: 6. In DNA, the CDR3 is TGCGCCAGCAGCTCTTCTAGCGGGGGGGTACCAGATACGCAGTATTTT. It is translated as CASSSSSGGVPDTQYF. Filled out from reference TRBV5-1 and TRBJ2-3, the complete variable domain reads KAGVTQTPRYLIKTRGQQVTLSCSPISGHRSVSWYQQTPGQGLQFLFEYFSETQRNKGNFPGRFSGRQFSNSRSEMNVSTLELGDSALYLCASSSSSGGVPDTQYFGPGTRLTVL.

The chain uses TRBV11-2 and TRBJ2-5, with D possibly being TRBD2 (7 bases). This CDR3 region has 16 residues. V was shortened by 4 bases and J by 5 bases, with 20 bases between the two germline ends. From germline, CDR1 is SGHAT and CDR2 FQNNGV. CDR3 sequence: CASSSFGGAFGETQYF. The CDR3 DNA is TGTGCCAGCAGCTCGTTTGGGGGGGCCTTCGGGGAGACCCAGTACTTC. The whole variable domain, remainder taken from reference TRBV11-2 and TRBJ2-5, is EAGVAQSPRYKIIEKRQSVAFWCNPISGHATLYWYQQILGQGPKLLIQFQNNGVVDDSQLPKDRFSAERLKGVDSTLKIQPAKLEDSAVYLCASSSFGGAFGETQYFGPGTRLLVL.

This rearrangement joins TRBV5-1 to TRBJ2-5; D is unresolved. The length of the CDR3 is 12 residues. V was cut by 3 bases and J by 7 bases, with 10 bases left in between. CDR1 SGHRS and CDR2 YFSETQ come from the germline V gene. CDR3: CASSSVRMTQYF. As DNA, the CDR3 is TGCGCCAGCAGCTCCGTACGCATGACCCAGTACTTC.

The chain employs TRBV7-3 and TRBJ2-1; 11 bases map to TRBD2. The CDR3 has 15 amino acids. The germline CDR1 and CDR2 sequences are SGHTA and FQGTGA. Trimming removed 5 bases from V and 7 bases from J; junction bases left unmatched: 7. CDR3 coding DNA: TGTGCCAGCAGCCATACTAGCGGGAGTGCGAATGAGCAGTTCTTC. Amino acid sequence: CASSHTSGSANEQFF.

This chain uses TRBV13 with TRBJ1-3; no clear D gene. Trimming removed 5 bases at V and 2 bases at J, with 10 bases between. Germline lookup yields CDR1 PRHDT and CDR2 FYEKMQ (reference sequence). The CDR3 is 14 residues long. In DNA, the CDR3 is TGTGCCAGCAGCCATTCTGGGCCTGGAAACACCATATATTTT. Translating it yields CASSHSGPGNTIYF.

The chain links TRBV12-3 or TRBV12-4 to TRBJ1-5, with D possibly TRBD1 on 5 matching bases. V was shortened by 7 bases and J by 6 bases, with 10 bases between the two germline ends. There are 12 residues in the CDR3. Here the CDR3 DNA reads TGTGCCAGCAAGGGGCTGGGTCAGCCCCAGCATTTT. Amino acids: CASKGLGQPQHF.

V is TRBV3-1 (or the pseudogene TRBV3-2) and J is TRBJ1-4; TRBD1 might be the D (6 bases). Germline V gene data show CDR1 as LGHDT and CDR2 as YNNKEL (reference sequence). There are 17 residues in the CDR3. V dropped 3 bases and J dropped 0 bases, with 14 bases sitting between them. The DNA for the CDR3 is TGTGCCAGCAGCCATTCGGGGGGCCAAGCAACTAATGAAAAACTGTTTTTT. Its protein product is CASSHSGGQATNEKLFF.

The chain has TRBV7-6 and TRBJ2-6; possibly TRBD1 for D (6 bases). V lost 6 bases, J lost 0 bases, and 18 bases lay in between. CDR1 is SGHVS and CDR2 is FNYEAQ in the germline V gene. This CDR3 is built from 18 residues. The CDR3 sequence is CASRHRADRSSGANVLTF. CDR3 nucleotides: TGTGCCAGCAGGCACAGGGCCGATCGTTCCTCTGGGGCCAACGTCCTGACTTTC.

The V gene is TRBV29-1, the J gene TRBJ2-1, with TRBD2 as a possible D gene (6 bases). V was shortened by 7 bases and J by 9 bases, with 25 bases between the two germline ends. This CDR3 has 15 residues. Germline CDR1 reads SQVTM; CDR2 reads ANQGSEA. CDR3 loop: CSDGRGTDKWGEQFF. CDR3 sequence (DNA): TGCAGCGATGGCCGCGGGACGGACAAATGGGGTGAGCAGTTCTTC.

The rearrangement joins TRBV28 to TRBJ1-4, with D unclear. The CDR3 length is 12 residues. Trimming left V 8 bases short and J 4 bases short, with 8 bases between. Looked up from germline, CDR1 is MDHEN and CDR2 is SYDVKM. The CDR3 loop reads CASGSGNEKLFF. The CDR3 bases are TGTGCCAGCGGGAGCGGTAATGAAAAACTGTTTTTT.

The genes are TRBV29-1 and TRBJ2-3; 7 nucleotides align to TRBD2. The CDR3 totals 15 residues. V trimming: 7 bases; J trimming: 0 bases; junction bases outside the gene matches: 10. The germline CDR1 and CDR2 sequences are SQVTM and ANQGSEA. The CDR3 coding sequence is TGCAGCGCCCGACGGGACTATACTAGCACAGATACGCAGTATTTT. Amino acid sequence: CSARRDYTSTDTQYF.

The gene calls are TRBV3-1 (or the pseudogene TRBV3-2) and TRBJ1-5; D is unclear. CDR3 length: 13 amino acids. Per germline, CDR1 LGHDT and CDR2 YNNKEL (reference sequence). V dropped 0 bases and J dropped 7 bases, with 7 bases sitting between them. This chain's CDR3 is CASSQDRTQPQHF. In DNA, the CDR3 is TGTGCCAGCAGCCAAGATCGAACCCAGCCCCAGCATTTT.

V gene TRBV2 combines with J gene TRBJ1-5, with D uncertain. Germline CDR1 is SNHLY and CDR2 is FYNNEI. Trimming removed 3 bases from V and 0 bases from J, with 9 bases in between. This CDR3 comprises 15 residues. The CDR3 DNA reads TGTGCCAGCAGTGAGTGGATGTATAGCAATCAGCCCCAGCATTTT. This translates into CASSEWMYSNQPQHF.

There are a few counts of this clone. V usage is TRBV2 and J usage is TRBJ1-2, with D possibly being TRBD1 (5 bases). The CDR3 is made up of 13 amino acids. V was cut by 7 bases and J by 3 bases, with 12 bases left in between. The germline gives CDR1 SNHLY, CDR2 FYNNEI. The CDR3 DNA sequence: TGTGCCAGCATGACCGGAGGGGACTATGGCTACACCTTC. Translation: CASMTGGDYGYTF.

This clone was recorded once. The rearrangement joins TRBV6-5 to TRBJ1-1; no reliable D call. Germline V gene sequence: CDR1 MNHEY, CDR2 SVGAGI. Trimming left V 3 bases short and J 1 base short, with 9 bases between. The CDR3 length is 14 residues. CDR3 sequence (DNA): TGTGCCAGCAGTTATCGGCCTTCGAACACTGAAGCTTTCTTT. As protein: CASSYRPSNTEAFF.

The chain uses TRBV5-1 and TRBJ1-1; D might be TRBD1 (5 bases). V lost 5 bases to trimming and J lost 0 bases, with 14 bases between them. The CDR3 consists of 15 residues. Germline CDR1 and CDR2: SGHRS and YFSETQ. The CDR3 loop is CASSWGDEMNTEAFF. CDR3 in DNA: TGCGCCAGCAGTTGGGGGGACGAAATGAACACTGAAGCTTTCTTT.

The V and J genes are TRBV5-3 and TRBJ1-1; D may be TRBD1 (6 bases). TRBV5-3 falls under the ORF class, with uncertain function. CDR3 length equals 19 residues. V lost 4 bases, J lost 0 bases, and 25 bases lay in between. CDR3 bases: TGTGCCAGAAGCGGGGACACAAGAACGCCTGAATCCATGAACACTGAAGCTTTCTTT. Translating it yields CARSGDTRTPESMNTEAFF.

This clone was recorded once. This chain joins TRBV4-1 and TRBJ2-4; 7 bases are a match to TRBD2. The germline V gene encodes CDR1 MGHRA and CDR2 YSYEKL. The trim removed 4 bases at V and 5 bases at J, leaving 8 bases unmatched. The CDR3 totals 15 residues. The CDR3: CASSPNRGVENIQYF. The CDR3 DNA is TGCGCCAGCAGCCCTAATCGGGGGGTCGAAAACATTCAGTACTTC.

This sequence joins TRBV5-1 and TRBJ2-7; weak D call: TRBD2 (6 bases). V shed 4 bases and J shed 4 bases, with 15 bases lying between them. CDR1 SGHRS and CDR2 YFSETQ come from the germline V gene. The CDR3 totals 14 residues. The CDR3 sequence is CASSPGRGSYEQYF. For the CDR3, the DNA is TGCGCCAGCAGCCCGGGACGGGGGAGTTACGAGCAGTACTTC.

This chain uses TRBV27 with TRBJ2-5, with D tentatively TRBD2 (5 bases). V lost 4 bases and J 4 bases, leaving 7 bases between the germline ends. Germline lookup yields CDR1 MNHEY and CDR2 SMNVEV (reference sequence). The CDR3 is 12 residues long. The CDR3 sequence: CASSSGSETQYF. In DNA, the CDR3 is TGTGCCAGCAGTTCGGGGTCAGAGACCCAGTACTTC.

V is TRBV29-1 and J is TRBJ2-1, with D perhaps matching TRBD1 or TRBD2 (5 bases each). The V end lost 5 bases, the J end lost 10 bases, and 9 bases lay between the germline ends. The CDR3 is 10 amino acids. Germline CDR1 is SQVTM and CDR2 is ANQGSEA. The CDR3 loop is CSVTWGEQFF. Here the CDR3 DNA reads TGCAGCGTTACCTGGGGGGAGCAGTTCTTC.

The V and J genes are TRBV10-3 and TRBJ2-7, with D possibly matching TRBD2 (7 bases). Between the trimmed V and J ends, which lost 9 bases and 1 base, there was a span of 16 bases. This CDR3 spans 14 amino acids. CDR1 and CDR2 from the germline V gene are ENHRY and SYGVKD. CDR3 nucleotides: TGTGCCATAAGGGGGGGAGAGGGGTCCTACGAGCAGTACGTC. It encodes CAIRGGEGSYEQYV.

The chain recombines TRBV10-1 with TRBJ1-3; possible D gene TRBD1, 5 bases. In germline, CDR1 is WNHNN, CDR2 SYGVQD (reference sequence). The CDR3 loop spans 13 amino acids. V was clipped by 5 bases and J by 4 bases, with 9 bases between them. Written as DNA, the CDR3 is TGCGCCAGCAGTTCAGGGTCCGGAAACACCATATATTTT. It translates to CASSSGSGNTIYF.

The gene calls are TRBV7-3 and TRBJ2-3; 9 bases line up with TRBD1. The CDR3 has 18 amino acids. Germline-derived CDR1 and CDR2 are SGHTA and FQGTGA. After removal of 0 bases from V and 4 bases from J, the junction contained 11 bases not matched to a gene. CDR3 coding DNA: TGTGCCAGCAGCTTAACGGGACAGGGTTTAGGGGAAGCAGATACGCAGTATTTT. It encodes CASSLTGQGLGEADTQYF.

The chain carries TRBV5-1 and TRBJ1-4, with 9 positions matching TRBD1. Germline CDR1 is SGHRS and CDR2 is YFSETQ. This CDR3 comprises 14 residues. After removal of 4 bases from V and 7 bases from J, the junction contained 5 bases not matched to a gene. The CDR3 DNA is TGCGCCAGCAGCCAGGGGACAGGGAGTGAAAAACTGTTTTTT. Amino acids: CASSQGTGSEKLFF.

This chain connects TRBV21-1 to TRBJ2-5. TRBV21-1 is annotated as a pseudogene. The CDR3 is 20 amino acids. CDR3 sequence: CASSKGTGPQIGGVQETQYF. DNA of the CDR3: TGTGCCAGCAGCAAAGGGACGGGACCCCAGATCGGTGGGGTGCAAGAGACCCAGTACTTC.